Listed here are 4 T cell receptor beta chains from one sample, sequenced in a study of OX40 agonist ivuxolimab in advanced cancers. Repertoires were generated with immunoSEQ multiplex PCR, while TCRdb's copy carries only in-frame clones and drops some. The sample has 95,000 to 100,000 clones, about 84% seen once. The source was CD4+ or CD8+ T cells sorted from blood, collected in a trial of the OX40 agonist ivuxolimab. The receptor set was obtained from an adult with an advanced solid tumor such as melanoma, head and neck, liver or kidney cancer.

The chain uses TRBV12-5 and TRBJ2-1; unclear D gene. Deletions cut 0 bases from V and 8 bases from J, with 17 bases between. This CDR3 has 16 amino acids. From germline, CDR1 is LGHNT and CDR2 FRNRAP. The CDR3 coding sequence is TGTGCTAGTGGTTTGGTACTTCACTTGCCGGGCGATGAGCAGTTCTTC. It encodes CASGLVLHLPGDEQFF.

The chain uses TRBV11-3 and TRBJ2-7; the match to TRBD1 covers 10 bases. Germline CDR1 is SGHNT and CDR2 is YENEEA. The V segment lost 5 bases and the J segment 4 bases; nucleotides outside the gene matches: 8. The CDR3 has 15 amino acids. CDR3 region: CASSPSTGGRYEQYF. CDR3 DNA: TGTGCCAGCAGCCCGTCGACAGGGGGCCGGTACGAGCAGTACTTC.

This sequence joins TRBV19 and TRBJ2-4, with TRBD1 matching 11 bases. The CDR3 runs to 16 residues. V shed 6 bases and J 3 bases; nucleotides not matched to a gene: 7. CDR1 LNHDA and CDR2 SQIVND come from the germline V gene (reference sequence). CDR3 bases: TGTGCCAGTAGCAGTCGGACAGGGGGCCACAAAAACATTCAGTACTTC. Protein: CASSSRTGGHKNIQYF.

This clone was counted once. J is TRBJ2-3 and V is TRBV2; D unclear. This CDR3 spans 15 amino acids. Trimming removed 7 bases from V and 2 bases from J, with 16 bases in between. Germline CDR1 reads SNHLY; CDR2 reads FYNNEI. The CDR3 loop reads CASIPRNKNTDTQYF. The CDR3 DNA reads as TGTGCCAGCATCCCGAGAAACAAAAACACAGATACGCAGTATTTT.